This TCR beta chain stems from a study of cytomegalovirus exposure and HLA in healthy donors. On the study more broadly: An earlier analysis identified approximately 120 million unique TCR beta sequences in approximately 190 million T cells.

Whole-study findings and limits: Later genetic work tied a missense DCLRE1C variant to beta-chain V and J trimming. In a later analysis, at a false discovery rate of 0.05, 16,951 TCR beta sequences were associated with HLA alleles. Presence/absence analyses supposed approximately even sequencing depth among donors.

The CDR3 has 14 residues. Germline loops: CDR1 SGHRS, CDR2 YFSETQ. With regard to this clone: The antigen remains undetermined. The junction and the germline gene differ at one end; a read error may be behind it.

Primers included in the PCR were 60 Vbeta and 13 Jbeta primers. Assay used: immunoSEQ multiplex PCR; TCRdb lists only in-frame clones, some missing. The sample shows approximately 110,000 clones, 65% to 75% of them seen only once. V is TRBV5-1 and J is TRBJ1-2; TRBD1 matches 9 bases. Sequenced sample: PBMCs. The sequence derives from a young man in good health and CMV-seropositive. Written as DNA, the CDR3 is TGCGCCAGCAGCTTGGAAGGACAGGGGAATGGCTACCCCTTC. This translates into CASSLEGQGNGYPF. Full variable domain (rest looked up from reference TRBV5-1 and TRBJ1-2): KAGVTQTPRYLIKTRGQQVTLSCSPISGHRSVSWYQQTPGQGLQFLFEYFSETQRNKGNFPGRFSGRQFSNSRSEMNVSTLELGDSALYLCASSLEGQGNGYPFGSGTRLTVV.